Each of the 15 T cell receptor beta chains below was sequenced from the same sample in a study of T-cell reconstitution after alpha-beta-depleted transplantation in children. The TCRbeta library was prepared with unique molecular identifiers. TCRdb re-derived calls from the PCR reads in MiXCR, one entry per CDR3 protein. Seen here are around 380,000 distinct CDR3 sequences, roughly 11% observed once, and the top ten hold roughly 6%. This sample comprised PBMCs from the stem cell graft donor, obtained from the stem cell graft. These receptors originate from a human donor who donated a stem cell graft to a child with acute myeloid leukemia.

The V gene is TRBV12-3 or TRBV12-4, the J gene TRBJ1-2, with TRBD1 identical over 9 bases. Trimming cost V 5 bases and J 4 bases; bases outside gene matches: 14. The CDR3 sequence is 17 residues long. This chain's CDR3 is CASSKRGPGQGAYGYTF. In nucleotides, the CDR3 is TGTGCCAGCAGTAAACGTGGACCGGGACAGGGTGCCTATGGCTACACCTTC.

V is TRBV2 and J is TRBJ2-6; 12 nucleotides match TRBD2. The V gene end was trimmed by 5 bases and the J gene end by 0 bases; junction bases not matched to a gene: 5. The CDR3 totals 18 residues. Germline CDR1 reads SNHLY; CDR2 reads FYNNEI. This CDR3 reads CASSTGLAGSSGANVLTF. For the CDR3, the DNA is TGTGCCAGCAGTACTGGACTAGCGGGGAGCTCTGGGGCCAACGTCCTGACTTTC.

For this clonotype: With a much larger clone just one base away, this may be a read error. The rearrangement uses TRBV12-3 or TRBV12-4 and TRBJ2-2; 12 bases map to TRBD1. CDR3 length equals 15 residues. Trimming removed 6 bases from V and 10 bases from J; junction bases left unmatched: 9. The DNA for the CDR3 is TGTGCCAGCAGGGGGGACAGGGGGCGCAGAGTGGAGCTGTTTTTT. Translated, it gives CASRGDRGRRVELFF.

V is TRBV29-1 and J is TRBJ2-3, with D possibly being TRBD2 (6 bases). V lost 6 bases and J 1 base, leaving 17 bases between the germline ends. The V gene's germline CDR1 is SQVTM and CDR2 ANQGSEA. The CDR3 sequence is 15 residues long. CDR3 sequence reads: CSVVGLPGGTDTQYF. The CDR3 region has the DNA TGCAGCGTCGTGGGACTTCCCGGGGGCACAGATACGCAGTATTTT.

This clonotype was found a few times. V usage is TRBV6-2 or TRBV6-3 and J usage is TRBJ2-1; 11 nucleotides line up with TRBD2. Germline CDR1 reads MNHEY; CDR2 reads SVGEGT. CDR3 length: 17 residues. V trimming: 2 bases; J trimming: 3 bases; junction bases outside the gene matches: 6. The CDR3 here is CASSYHPSGGNYNEQFF. The CDR3 DNA sequence: TGTGCCAGCAGTTACCACCCTAGCGGGGGGAACTACAATGAGCAGTTCTTC.

This clonotype was recorded at least ten times. This chain joins TRBV5-1 and TRBJ2-1, with TRBD1 as a possible D gene (5 bases). There are 16 residues in the CDR3. Germline CDR1 SGHRS, CDR2 YFSETQ. V dropped 0 bases and J dropped 6 bases, with 16 bases sitting between them. The CDR3 nucleotides are TGCGCCAGCAGCTTGGGTATACAGGCATACACCAATGAGCAGTTCTTC. This encodes CASSLGIQAYTNEQFF.

This clonotype came up a few times. The rearrangement joins TRBV11-2 to TRBJ1-2; D remains ambiguous. The CDR3 sequence is 14 residues long. The V gene lost 6 bases and the J gene lost 3 bases, with 14 bases spanning the gap. Germline lookup yields CDR1 SGHAT and CDR2 FQNNGV. In DNA form, the CDR3 reads TGTGCCAGCAGTTCCGGCCTCGAAGACTATGGCTACACCTTC. It is translated as CASSSGLEDYGYTF.

The sample holds many counts of this clonotype. The chain has TRBV7-2 and TRBJ2-2, with D unresolved. This CDR3 contains 13 residues. Trimming removed 5 bases at V and 6 bases at J, with 10 bases between. Germline CDR1 is SGHTA and CDR2 is FQGNSA. The CDR3 loop is CASSPRAPGELFF. The CDR3 bases are TGTGCCAGCAGCCCGAGAGCCCCCGGGGAGCTGTTTTTT.

In its sample, this clonotype was seen a few times. The chain has TRBV20-1 and TRBJ1-2; TRBD1 matches 8 bases. This CDR3 has 14 amino acids. V lost 5 bases to trimming and J lost 2 bases; unmatched junction nucleotides: 7. Germline loops: CDR1 DFQATT, CDR2 SNEGSKA (reference sequence). The CDR3 DNA follows: TGCAGTGCTGGAGGCGGACAGGGCAACTATGGCTACACCTTC. Its translation is CSAGGGQGNYGYTF.

Only a few counts were recorded for this clonotype. This chain links TRBV3-1 with TRBJ2-1, with 14 bases lining up with TRBD2. The germline V gene encodes CDR1 LGHDT and CDR2 YNNKEL (reference sequence). V gave up 7 bases and J gave up 9 bases; unmatched junction bases: 8. The length of the CDR3 is 15 residues. The CDR3 spells CASTRGLAGGSEQFF. In nucleotides, the CDR3 is TGTGCCAGCACCCGAGGACTAGCGGGAGGTAGTGAGCAGTTCTTC.

This clonotype was observed a handful of times. The V and J genes are TRBV19 and TRBJ2-7; 12 bases are shared with TRBD2. The CDR3 contains 14 residues. With V trimmed by 8 bases and J by 3 bases, 5 bases remained unmatched. Germline values: CDR1 LNHDA, CDR2 SQIVND (reference sequence). CDR3 nucleotide sequence: TGTGCCAGTTCCAGACTAGCGGGAGACTACGAGCAGTACTTC. Translation: CASSRLAGDYEQYF.

Points on this clonotype: The junction shows a germline mismatch at one end, possibly a read error. The V and J genes are TRBV27 and TRBJ2-6; the match to TRBD1 covers 7 bases. The germline V gene encodes CDR1 MNHEY and CDR2 SMNVEV (reference sequence). The CDR3 sequence is 15 residues long. This chain's CDR3 is CASSLTGPGANGLTF. DNA for the CDR3: TGTGCCAGCAGTTTGACAGGGCCCGGGGCCAACGGCCTGACTTTC.

This clonotype was seen only a few times. The CDR3 protein is CASSPPPSGDYNEQFF. Here the CDR3 DNA reads TGTGCCAGCTCACCACCCCCTAGCGGAGATTACAATGAGCAGTTCTTC. The chain joins TRBV18 to TRBJ2-1; 7 bases are shared with TRBD2. Trimming removed 0 bases from V and 4 bases from J; junction bases left unmatched: 6. The CDR3 runs to 16 residues. Germline V gives CDR1 KGHSH, CDR2 LQKENI. The full variable domain, completed using reference TRBV18 and TRBJ2-1, is NAGVMQNPRHLVRRRGQEARLRCSPMKGHSHVYWYRQLPEEGLKFMVYLQKENIIDESGMPKERFSAEFPKEGPSILRIQQVVRGDSAAYFCASSPPPSGDYNEQFFGPGTRLTVL.

This clonotype has just a few counts. V and J are TRBV20-1 and TRBJ1-1; D is unclear. Germline loops: CDR1 DFQATT, CDR2 SNEGSKA (reference sequence). V was cut by 5 bases and J by 1 base, with 11 bases left in between. The CDR3 has 13 residues. In DNA form, the CDR3 reads TGCAGTGCTCCTCAGGAGACGAACACTGAAGCTTTCTTT. This gives the protein CSAPQETNTEAFF.

Note on this clonotype: A much larger clone differs by one base, so this may be a read error. The rearrangement uses TRBV6-2 or TRBV6-3 and TRBJ2-2, with a possible D match to TRBD1 (5 bases). Looked up from germline, CDR1 is MNHEY and CDR2 is SVGEGT. This CDR3 is built from 14 residues. CDR3 in amino acids: CASTYRQLAGELFF. CDR3 sequence (DNA): TGTGCCAGCACTTACAGGCAGCTAGCCGGGGAGCTGTTTTTT.